This T cell receptor beta chain was recovered during a study of PD-L1 blockade in urothelial cancer (TCRdb year 2017). Concerning the study at large: Therapy was started in about 2014 for all patients, and atezolizumab 1,200 mg was administered intravenously every 3 weeks. Whole exome sequencing and RNA sequencing of pretreatment tumors were performed alongside TCR sequencing in the same patients. Durable clinical benefit was achieved by nine patients but not by the remaining 20. Blood samples gave a median of about 130,000 T cells and some 83,000 unique TCRs, with a median clonality of 0.080. TCR sequencing covered pretreatment tumor samples and matched, serially collected peripheral blood taken before and after atezolizumab treatment. Under 30 patients had pretreatment blood TCR-seq, 24 had at least one posttreatment blood collection, and 24 had tumor TCR-seq. Blood samples were analyzed at 3 weeks after treatment start (second dose) and at 6 weeks after treatment start. About 85% of the roughly 29 patients were identified as males with urothelial cancer of bladder origin, and a prior smoking history was reported by 18 of 29 patients. Durable clinical benefit was defined as progression-free survival longer than 6 months, and TCR features were also tested against progression-free and overall survival. The study, an exploratory multi-omic analysis, examined somatic, immune and clinical correlates of response to PD-L1 blockade with atezolizumab in urothelial cancer. An ECOG performance status of 0 or 1 was recorded for the patients, and 0 to 3 prior chemotherapy regimens had been received by the patients.

V is pruned by 5 bases and J by 3 bases, leaving 11 bases of the junction without a gene match. In the germline V gene, CDR1 corresponds to KGHSH and CDR2 to LQKENI. The CDR3 runs 16 amino acids, cysteine and phenylalanine included. Only the CDR3 part of the read is kept: 48 bases, read in frame from the first base. To estimate absolute template abundance from read counts, synthetic TCR analog templates were spiked into each PCR. TCRbeta CDR3 regions were amplified from genomic DNA with bias-controlled V and J gene primers using the immunoSEQ assay. Rearranged TCRbeta segments were sequenced at approximately 20X coverage. As for the original processing: Clustering was used to correct sequencing errors, and CDR3s were annotated against IMGT so that V, D and J genes could be assigned. Downstream analyses used only productive TCRbeta rearrangements, leaving out any out-of-frame or stop-codon sequences. Clonality was computed as one minus Shannon entropy normalized by the log of the number of unique productive sequences. Clones differing between time points or between blood and tumor were identified by Fisher's exact test with Benjamini-Hochberg correction at adjusted p below 0.01. TCRdb carries this immuneACCESS record with in-frame sequences only. Its versions omit some clonotypes, under half of them owing to an unresolved V gene in the studies checked, with the rest unexplained. From that table come the V and J calls and clone size; the DNA was used to work out D and trimming. The sample profile shows 85,000 to 90,000 clones; around 92% of them were found once. In total, the top ten clones hold around 0.94% of the sample.

The sample's time point label, decoded: pretreatment peripheral blood. A total of roughly 30 patients with locally advanced or metastatic urothelial carcinoma, treated at Memorial Sloan Kettering on a trial protocol, made up the cohort. Peripheral blood mononuclear cells were collected from each patient pretreatment and during treatment, giving between 1 and 8 total time points per patient. The Qiagen DNeasy Blood extraction kit was used to purify genomic DNA from total PBMCs and tumor samples. PBMCs were collected pretreatment and during treatment, and were isolated and stored as previously described. Points on this clone: What antigen it recognizes has not been identified. One base away there is no much larger clone; base qualities are not given.

Points the paper makes about the study in general: Improved progression-free and overall survival was found to be associated with pretreatment peripheral blood TCR clonality below the median. Patients with durable benefit showed greater expansion of tumor-associated TCR clones in peripheral blood 3 weeks after starting treatment (n = 22, p = 0.022). Small sample size (n ≈ 28) and many exploratory analyses mean the results are intended to be hypothesis-generating.

This receptor was identified in a woman of 80 years or more with urothelial cancer. The sequenced sample was PBMCs, obtained around atezolizumab (anti-PD-L1) treatment. The chain employs TRBV18 and TRBJ2-5; the junction holds 8 bases that match TRBD1. The encoded CDR3 is CASSARQGPKEETQYF. The base sequence is TGTGCCAGCTCAGCCCGACAGGGGCCAAAGGAAGAGACCCAGTACTTC.